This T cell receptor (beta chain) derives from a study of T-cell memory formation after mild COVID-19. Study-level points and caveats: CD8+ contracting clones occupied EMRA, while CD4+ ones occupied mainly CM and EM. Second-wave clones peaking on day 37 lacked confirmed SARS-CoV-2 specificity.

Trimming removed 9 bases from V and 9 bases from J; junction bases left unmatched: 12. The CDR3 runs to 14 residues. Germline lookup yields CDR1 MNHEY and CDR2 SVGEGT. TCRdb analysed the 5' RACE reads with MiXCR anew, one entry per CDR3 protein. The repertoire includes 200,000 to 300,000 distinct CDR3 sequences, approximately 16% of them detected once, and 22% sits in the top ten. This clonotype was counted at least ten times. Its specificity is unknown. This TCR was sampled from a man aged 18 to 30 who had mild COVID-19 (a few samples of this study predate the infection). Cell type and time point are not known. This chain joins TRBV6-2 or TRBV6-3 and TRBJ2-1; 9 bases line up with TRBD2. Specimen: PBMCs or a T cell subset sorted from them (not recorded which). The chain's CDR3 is CASTRTSAGSEQFF. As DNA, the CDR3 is TGTGCCAGTACCAGGACTAGCGCGGGAAGTGAGCAGTTCTTC.